Sequencing of this T cell receptor (beta chain) was carried out in a study of tumor-infiltrating lymphocytes in primary liver carcinoma. Priming with a constant-region primer yielded TCR beta cDNA from 400 to 500 ng total RNA. ARM-PCR was slightly modified, and three nested multiplex PCR rounds with it gave rise to the TCR beta libraries. TRBV1-TRBV30 forward primers and a C-beta reverse primer were used in the first two PCR rounds, which each ran for around 10 cycles. Via MiXCR, TCRdb re-called the multiplex PCR reads, giving one row per CDR3 protein. Counted here are about 32,000 distinct CDR3 sequences, roughly 70% occurring once; the ten biggest clones make up roughly 15%. Germline V lookup: CDR1 SGHAT, CDR2 FQNNGV. There are 16 residues in the CDR3. The J segment lost 4 bases and the V segment lost 4 bases, leaving 6 bases of the junction unmatched. For each extraction, RNA and DNA were obtained together from around 20-30 mg of unsorted bulk tissue.

This clonotype was sampled from a middle-aged man with primary liver carcinoma and hepatitis B virus infection. V gene TRBV11-2 combines with J gene TRBJ2-3; TRBD2 matches 12 bases. The sample taken for sequencing was liver tumor tissue from sampling region 4. As for subset: tumor region T4, right-lateral pole. In nucleotides, the CDR3 is TGTGCCAGCAGCTCGGGACTAGCGGGCTTCGCAGATACGCAGTATTTT. As protein: CASSSGLAGFADTQYF.